This T cell receptor (beta chain) was observed in a study of shared clonotypes between healthy human individuals (dated by TCRdb to 2019 to 2021). Some background on the complete study: A few men and two women, aged 18 to 49 years, made up the cohort. Per donor, three plates each were used for CD4 naive and CD4 memory, two for CD8 naive, and one for CD8 memory. To estimate repertoire size and how much clonotypes are shared between individuals, the study performed deep sequencing of blood TCR repertoires from roughly five healthy adults. To increase sequencing depth and limit assay-specific biases, different laboratories used diverse techniques to prepare libraries and sequence TCR repertoires. Each donor's leukapheresis produced roughly between about 0.9 and 9.5 billion PBMCs. The full study reports these points: Sharing across a few donors was observed for roughly 5% of naive CD4, 3% to 3.5% of naive CD8, 2% to 2.5% of memory CD4, and less than 0.45% of memory CD8 clonotypes. Sampling was restricted to blood, and TCR repertoires in tissue are likely to differ from TCR repertoires in blood. Compared with non-shared clonotypes, the clonotypes found in all four sorted-subset donors had higher generation probabilities. Even with the large sequencing depth, rarefaction of the sorted-subset datasets indicated that sequencing was incomplete. The small number of donors limited the genetic and exposure-history diversity represented. Naive subsets generally had larger estimated clonotype richness than memory subsets did. Pairwise subsampling indicated that sequencing depth was expected to affect the degree of clonotype sharing among donors.

Using the deep immunoSEQ assay, TCR CDR3 regions were amplified from genomic DNA by multiplex PCR. Extracted genomic DNA from each cell subset was distributed evenly across all wells of several immunoSEQ 96-well plates, and each plate was treated as a replicate. Each replicate PCR for sorted subsets received approximately 220 ng genomic DNA, equal to about 30,000 T cell genomes. The purified libraries were quantified using a Qubit 3.0 fluorometer, sized with a Bioanalyzer 2100, and then quantified again using the KAPA Library Quantification kit. A separate single-read 150-cycle Illumina NextSeq 550 flow cell was used to sequence each immunoSEQ 96-well plate. Concerning the study's data processing: Because only junctional sequences without quality scores were contained in the immunoSEQ output, filtering matching that applied to full-length reads could not be performed. Sequences were annotated with PyIR, a Python wrapper for IgBLAST v1.9, and V/J genes and CDR3 were assigned using IMGT germline references. Reads were filtered out if the reads had weak V/J assignments (E-value above 1e-6), no CDR3, stop codons, out-of-frame junctions, or ambiguous translated residues. V3J clonotypes were defined as sequences sharing the same inferred V gene, J gene, and CDR3 amino acid sequence. The percentage overlap between two repertoires was calculated by dividing the number of shared unique clonotypes by the size of the smaller repertoire. Three approaches were used to assess repertoire richness: RTK rarefaction, the Chao1 estimator, and Recon v2.1 estimates of unobserved clonotypes. Generation probabilities were computed with OLGA for all TCRbeta clonotypes obtained by the gDNA method from a handful of donors. Drawn from immuneACCESS, this table holds only the in-frame rearrangements with V and J called that TCRdb kept. Clones are partly lost; checked studies trace under half to an unresolved V gene and leave the rest unexplained. V and J calls and clone size are as listed in that table; D and trimming were resolved from the DNA. This sample has around 1 million clones in its table, and about three quarters of those were observed once. The ten top clones hold roughly 1.5% of the sample.

The donors were healthy, HIV-negative adults with no recently reported acute infections or vaccinations. Every donor was a Caucasian adult residing in Nashville, Tennessee, USA. Magnetic negative selection was used to enrich CD4+ T cells, after which naive cells were positively selected on CD45RA and the negative fraction became the memory subset. Blood was collected by leukapheresis, and PBMCs were isolated by Ficoll-Histopaque density gradient centrifugation and then cryopreserved in liquid nitrogen vapor phase. Analytical flow cytometry was used to check the purity and quantity of every magnetically sorted T cell population. Genomic DNA was isolated from every sorted fraction and measured by UV absorbance on a Nanodrop 2000c. V is reduced by 1 base and J by 2 bases, leaving a spacing of 5 bases between them. CDR1 and CDR2 are drawn from the germline V gene: KGHSH, LQKENI. Reading from cysteine to phenylalanine, the CDR3 counts 13 amino acids. The only DNA kept is the CDR3, 39 bases in frame from the first base.

About this clone: Its antigen remains unidentified. Per-base qualities were not stored, and no clone one base away is much larger.

This TCR was recovered from a man aged 18-30 years in good health. Sequencing input: memory CD4+ T cells sorted from blood. Sample cell subset or site, as interpreted from the label and publication: CD45RA-negative fraction. The rearranged chain carries TRBV18 and TRBJ2-5, with the D gene too uncertain to name. The DNA sequence is TGTGCCAGCTCACCACTCTTGCAAGAGACCCAGTACTTC. Its translation reads: CASSPLLQETQYF.